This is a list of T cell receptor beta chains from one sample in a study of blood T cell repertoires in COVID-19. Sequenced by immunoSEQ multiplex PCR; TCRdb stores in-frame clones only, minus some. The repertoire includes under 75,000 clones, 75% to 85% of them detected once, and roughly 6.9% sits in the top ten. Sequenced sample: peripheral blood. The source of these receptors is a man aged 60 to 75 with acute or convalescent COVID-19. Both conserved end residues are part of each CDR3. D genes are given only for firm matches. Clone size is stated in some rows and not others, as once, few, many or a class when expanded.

CDR3: CASSLGLDSYEQYF
DNA: TGTGCCAGCAGCCTGGGACTGGACTCCTACGAGCAGTACTTC
size: NA
length: 14
D: NA
J: TRBJ2-7
V: TRBV3-1/TRBV3-2

CDR3: CASSQDSSGGSSYNEQFF
DNA: TGCGCCAGCAGCCAAGATTCTAGCGGGGGGAGCTCCTACAATGAGCAGTTCTTC
size: NA
length: 18
D: TRBD2
J: TRBJ2-1
V: TRBV4-1

CDR3: CASSLSSYNSPLHF
DNA: TGTGCCAGCAGCCTGAGCTCCTATAATTCACCCCTCCACTTT
size: few
length: 14
D: NA
J: TRBJ1-6
V: TRBV5-6

CDR3: CASSLAGLAGDSYEQYF
DNA: TGTGCCAGCAGCCTCGCGGGACTAGCGGGGGACTCCTACGAGCAGTACTTC
size: NA
length: 17
D: TRBD2
J: TRBJ2-7
V: TRBV3-1/TRBV3-2

CDR3: CASSLERVTDTQYF
DNA: TGTGCCAGCAGCTTAGAGAGGGTTACAGATACGCAGTATTTT
size: NA
length: 14
D: NA
J: TRBJ2-3
V: TRBV28

CDR3: CAISEQGDDEQYF
DNA: TGTGCCATCAGTGAACAGGGCGACGACGAGCAGTACTTC
size: NA
length: 13
D: NA
J: TRBJ2-7
V: TRBV10-3

CDR3: CASNVNSQASPLHF
DNA: TGCGCCAGCAACGTCAACAGCCAAGCTTCACCCCTCCACTTT
size: NA
length: 14
D: NA
J: TRBJ1-6
V: TRBV10-1

CDR3: CASSYDATNEKLFF
DNA: TGTGCCAGCAGCTATGATGCAACTAATGAAAAACTGTTTTTT
size: NA
length: 14
D: NA
J: TRBJ1-4
V: TRBV28

CDR3: CATSDLQRGTDNEQFF
DNA: TGTGCCACCAGTGATTTACAGCGGGGGACCGACAATGAGCAGTTCTTC
size: NA
length: 16
D: TRBD2
J: TRBJ2-1
V: TRBV24-1

CDR3: CASSVGAGARYNEQFF
DNA: TGTGCCAGCAGCGTAGGTGCGGGGGCTCGTTACAATGAGCAGTTCTTC
size: NA
length: 16
D: NA
J: TRBJ2-1
V: TRBV9

CDR3: CASSTQPGQYPNYGYTF
DNA: TGTGCCAGCAGTACACAGCCGGGACAGTACCCTAACTATGGCTACACCTTC
size: NA
length: 17
D: TRBD1
J: TRBJ1-2
V: TRBV27

CDR3: CASSIAGWDQPQHF
DNA: TGTGCCAGTAGTATAGCGGGATGGGATCAGCCCCAGCATTTT
size: NA
length: 14
D: NA
J: TRBJ1-5
V: TRBV19

CDR3: CASSIGRDRPYTGELFF
DNA: TGTGCCAGTAGTATAGGAAGGGACAGACCCTACACCGGGGAGCTGTTTTTT
size: NA
length: 17
D: TRBD1
J: TRBJ2-2
V: TRBV19

CDR3: CASSPHAATLNTEAFF
DNA: TGTGCCAGCAGCCCTCACGCGGCTACTTTGAACACTGAAGCTTTCTTT
size: NA
length: 16
D: NA
J: TRBJ1-1
V: TRBV7-2